The next 14 T cell receptor beta chains were all read from a single sample in a study of blood T cell repertoires in COVID-19. Assay used: immunoSEQ multiplex PCR; TCRdb lists only in-frame clones, some missing. The table shows fewer than 400,000 clones, with roughly 90% occurring only once. The sample taken for sequencing was peripheral blood. The receptors here all came from a woman aged 30 to 39 with COVID-19, enrolled during active disease.

The rearrangement uses TRBV7-2 and TRBJ1-4; maybe TRBD1 (5 bases). CDR3 length: 15 amino acids. The V end was cut by 0 bases, the J end by 8 bases, with 13 bases between. The germline gives CDR1 SGHTA, CDR2 FQGNSA. This CDR3 is CASSLAVQVGEKLFF. CDR3 DNA sequence: TGTGCCAGCAGCTTAGCTGTACAGGTCGGGGAAAAACTGTTTTTT.

The chain combines TRBV15 with TRBJ1-4, with 8 positions matching TRBD1. The germline CDR1 and CDR2 sequences are LNHNV and YYDKDF (reference sequence). The junction had 6 bases not matched to a gene; V was cut back by 1 base and J by 5 bases. The CDR3 is 16 amino acids. DNA for the CDR3: TGTGCCACCAGCAGAGGGGCGGACAGGGTAAATGAAAAACTGTTTTTT. Translated, it gives CATSRGADRVNEKLFF.

This chain uses TRBV3-1 (or the pseudogene TRBV3-2) with TRBJ1-2, with D tentatively TRBD1 (5 bases). The CDR3 is made up of 15 amino acids. Trimming took 1 base from V and 8 from J, leaving 17 bases between them. The germline CDR1 and CDR2 sequences are LGHDT and YNNKEL (reference sequence). CDR3 region: CASSQGSQGRGGYTF. CDR3 DNA sequence: TGTGCCAGCAGCCAAGGGAGTCAGGGAAGAGGAGGCTACACCTTC.

The chain joins TRBV5-1 to TRBJ2-7, with 8 positions matching TRBD2. V lost 2 bases, J lost 1 base, and 11 bases stayed unmatched. The CDR3 is 17 residues long. From germline, CDR1 is SGHRS and CDR2 YFSETQ. Written as DNA, the CDR3 is TGCGCCAGCAGCTTTGGACTAGCTGATACGGGGTCCTACGAGCAGTACTTC. Translation gives CASSFGLADTGSYEQYF.

The J gene is TRBJ1-1, the V gene TRBV5-1, with D unresolved. The CDR3 covers 14 residues. Germline V lookup: CDR1 SGHRS, CDR2 YFSETQ. The V end lost 0 bases, the J end lost 8 bases, and 14 bases lay between the germline ends. The CDR3 loop reads CASSLDRFSMEAFF. The CDR3 nucleotides read TGCGCCAGCAGCTTGGACCGTTTTAGTATGGAAGCTTTCTTT.

V usage is TRBV7-2 and J usage is TRBJ2-6, with 7 nucleotides matching TRBD1. The CDR3 length is 16 residues. With V trimmed by 5 bases and J by 2 bases, 6 bases remained unmatched. The germline gives CDR1 SGHTA, CDR2 FQGNSA. The CDR3 DNA reads as TGTGCCAGCAGCCCCCAAACAGGGGCTGGGGCCAACGTCCTGACTTTC. This codes for CASSPQTGAGANVLTF.

The V gene is TRBV13, the J gene TRBJ2-7; D is possibly TRBD1 (7 bases). This CDR3 is 16 amino acids long. Germline CDR1 is PRHDT and CDR2 is FYEKMQ (reference sequence). V lost 0 bases, J lost 1 base, and 13 bases lay in between. The CDR3 sequence is CASSLGQGEASYEQYF. In DNA, the CDR3 is TGTGCCAGCAGCTTAGGCCAGGGGGAGGCTTCCTACGAGCAGTACTTC.

J is TRBJ2-1 and V is TRBV2, with D unresolved. V shed 5 bases and J shed 4 bases, with 18 bases lying between them. CDR3 size: 16 residues. Germline CDR1 reads SNHLY; CDR2 reads FYNNEI. This chain's CDR3 is CASSTTKTQRYNEQFF. The CDR3 DNA is TGTGCCAGCAGTACTACGAAGACTCAAAGATACAATGAGCAGTTCTTC.

The chain uses TRBV5-1 and TRBJ1-2; TRBD1 matches at 8 bases. V trimming: 1 base; J trimming: 6 bases; junction bases outside the gene matches: 14. The CDR3 covers 17 residues. CDR1 is SGHRS and CDR2 is YFSETQ in the germline V gene. CDR3 region: CASSLTTGTGRSNGYTF. The CDR3 DNA sequence: TGCGCCAGCAGCTTGACAACCGGGACAGGTCGTTCTAATGGCTACACCTTC.

Details on this clone: The sample has other DNA sequences that encode this CDR3 too. This chain connects TRBV12-3 or TRBV12-4 to TRBJ2-7; D is possibly TRBD2 (5 bases). V shed 4 bases and J shed 4 bases, with 5 bases lying between them. The CDR3 loop spans 11 amino acids. In DNA, the CDR3 is TGTGCCAGCAGTTCGGGGTACGAGCAGTACTTC. The encoded protein is CASSSGYEQYF.

The chain combines TRBV20-1 with TRBJ1-2; 10 bases match TRBD1. The CDR3 covers 15 residues. V lost 3 bases, J lost 5 bases, and 9 bases stayed unmatched. Germline CDR1 reads DFQATT; CDR2 reads SNEGSKA (reference sequence). The CDR3 DNA reads as TGCAGTGCTAGTCCGACAGGGGGCGCCGGATATGGCTACACCTTC. Residues: CSASPTGGAGYGYTF.

The genes are TRBV7-9 and TRBJ1-2; a possible D gene is TRBD1 (6 bases). The CDR3 sequence is 16 residues long. Trimming shortened V by 11 bases and J by 3 bases, and 25 bases separated the two germline ends. Germline values: CDR1 SEHNR, CDR2 FQNEAQ (reference sequence). CDR3 region: CAVLDKQGTTDYGYTF. DNA of the CDR3: TGTGCCGTACTTGATAAACAGGGAACCACTGACTATGGCTACACCTTC.

This rearrangement joins TRBV4-2 to TRBJ1-1; 9 nucleotides match TRBD1. The CDR3 sequence is 14 residues long. Per the germline V gene, CDR1 is LGHNA and CDR2 is YNFKEQ. The V and J ends lost 1 base and 5 bases, in that order; junction bases with no gene match: 2. The CDR3 loop reads CASSQGQGETEAFF. In DNA, the CDR3 is TGTGCCAGCAGCCAAGGACAGGGGGAAACTGAAGCTTTCTTT.

The V gene is TRBV5-1, the J gene TRBJ1-1, with D perhaps matching TRBD1 (6 bases). The CDR3 is made up of 14 amino acids. The germline CDR1 and CDR2 sequences are SGHRS and YFSETQ. With 0 bases removed from V and 4 bases from J, the gap between germline ends came to 10 bases. The CDR3 DNA is TGCGCCAGCAGCTTGGCGGTAGGGGGCACTGAAGCTTTCTTT. Encoded protein: CASSLAVGGTEAFF.